The next 19 T cell receptor beta chains were all read from a single sample in a study of blood T cells in healthy people across ages. Primers used in a second PCR of about 7 to 12 cycles were a sample-barcoded 5' primer and a J-beta primer mix. TCRdb called the 5' RACE reads again in MiXCR, with one record for every CDR3 protein. The sample yields about 290,000 distinct CDR3 sequences, 25% to 30% seen once. The sequencing sample was made of blood. These receptors all come from a woman in her 70s in good health.

In its sample, this clonotype was seen many times. V usage is TRBV10-3 and J usage is TRBJ1-2, with D uncertain. The V gene's germline CDR1 is ENHRY and CDR2 SYGVKD. V lost 2 bases and J 4 bases, leaving 8 bases between the germline ends. The CDR3 is 13 residues long. CDR3 in amino acids: CAISELTAYGYTF. DNA of the CDR3: TGTGCCATCAGTGAGCTGACGGCCTATGGCTACACCTTC.

On this clonotype: A junction end diverges from the germline sequence, so it may reflect a read error. The V gene is TRBV5-4, the J gene TRBJ2-7; a possible D gene is TRBD2 (8 bases). The end of the DNA is better explained by TRBJ2-5, so the J call may be wrong. CDR1 is SGHNT and CDR2 is YYREEE in the germline V gene (reference sequence). The CDR3 has 16 residues. This CDR3 is CASSPQGGTRQATQYF. The CDR3 DNA reads TGTGCCAGCAGCCCTCAGGGGGGGACTAGGCAAGCGACCCAGTACTTC.

This rearrangement joins TRBV20-1 to TRBJ1-2, with D unresolved. The CDR3 contains 13 residues. Between the trimmed V and J ends, which lost 0 bases and 6 bases, there was a span of 11 bases. Per germline, CDR1 DFQATT and CDR2 SNEGSKA (reference sequence). The CDR3 coding sequence is TGCAGTGCTAGAGATCACATCTCGAATGGCTACACCTTC. Translated, it gives CSARDHISNGYTF.

As to this clonotype: A junction boundary mismatches the germline segment, possibly from a read error. J is TRBJ2-7 and V is TRBV6-2 or TRBV6-3; D perhaps matches TRBD2 (6 bases). The CDR3 contains 15 residues. Germline-derived CDR1 and CDR2 are MNHEY and SVGEGT. The CDR3: CAGRRGTSNAYEQYF. CDR3 DNA: TGTGCCGGCAGAAGAGGGACTTCCAATGCCTACGAGCAGTACTTC.

The J gene is TRBJ2-3, the V gene TRBV7-8; D perhaps matches TRBD2 (5 bases). The V gene's germline CDR1 is SGHVS and CDR2 FQNEAQ. The CDR3 is 13 amino acids. V lost 5 bases and J 2 bases, leaving 8 bases between the germline ends. CDR3 sequence reads: CASSKTITDTQYF. The DNA of the CDR3 is TGTGCCAGCAGCAAGACTATCACAGATACGCAGTATTTT.

CDR3 nucleotide sequence: TGTGCCACCAGCAGTTCCGGGACTAGCGGGAACGAGCAGTTCTTC. It yields the protein CATSSSGTSGNEQFF. This chain connects TRBV15 to TRBJ2-5; 13 nucleotides line up with TRBD2. TRBJ2-1 explains the end of the DNA better; the J call may be wrong. Germline values: CDR1 LNHNV, CDR2 YYDKDF (reference sequence). The CDR3 covers 15 residues.

The chain combines TRBV4-1 with TRBJ1-1; D gene unclear. The ends were cut back, 0 bases at V and 6 bases at J, with 14 bases in the middle. The CDR3 sequence is 15 residues long. Germline loops: CDR1 MGHRA, CDR2 YSYEKL. Written as DNA, the CDR3 is TGCGCCAGCAGCCAAGATGGCCGGGGATGGGCTGAAGCTTTCTTT. Residues: CASSQDGRGWAEAFF.

The chain combines TRBV13 with TRBJ2-5; a possible D gene is TRBD2 (6 bases). CDR3 length: 15 amino acids. V gave up 4 bases and J gave up 5 bases, with 17 bases separating them. The V gene's germline CDR1 is PRHDT and CDR2 FYEKMQ (reference sequence). The CDR3: CASSSTEGLHETQYF. The CDR3 DNA reads TGTGCCAGCAGCTCTACCGAAGGACTACACGAGACCCAGTACTTC.

A few counts support this clonotype. A much larger clone lies a single base off, so this may be a read error. This chain joins TRBV29-1 and TRBJ1-4; TRBD1 is a possible D gene (6 bases). Germline values: CDR1 SQVTM, CDR2 ANQGSEA. The CDR3 has 11 amino acids. Deletions cut 3 bases from V and 11 bases from J, with 10 bases between. The CDR3 spells CSVERGRKLFF. As DNA, the CDR3 is TGCAGCGTTGAGCGGGGGCGGAAACTGTTTTTT.

This clonotype was recorded at least ten times. V usage is TRBV18 and J usage is TRBJ2-1; the D is unclear. The CDR3 has 13 amino acids. Between the trimmed V and J ends, which lost 6 bases and 8 bases, there was a span of 14 bases. CDR1 and CDR2 from the germline V gene are KGHSH and LQKENI. This chain's CDR3 is CASSQPDRHEQFF. DNA for the CDR3: TGTGCCAGCTCGCAACCGGACCGGCATGAGCAGTTCTTC.

This clonotype was picked up a small number of times. The CDR3 DNA reads as TGCAGTGCTAGCCTCGGGACAGTTGACTATGGCTACACCTTC. It codes for CSASLGTVDYGYTF. J is TRBJ1-2 and V is TRBV20-1, with TRBD1 matching 7 bases. Germline V gives CDR1 DFQATT, CDR2 SNEGSKA (reference sequence). Unmatched junction bases numbered 7, after V lost 3 bases and J lost 3 bases. The CDR3 totals 14 residues.

This chain links TRBV7-3 with TRBJ2-7; 10 positions agree with TRBD1. Germline V gives CDR1 SGHTA, CDR2 FQGTGA. The CDR3 has 15 amino acids. Trimming at V came to 2 bases and at J to 4 bases, leaving 5 bases not matched to a gene. The CDR3 reads CASSLGTGEGYEQYF. The DNA of the CDR3 is TGTGCCAGCAGCTTAGGGACAGGGGAAGGGTACGAGCAGTACTTC.

Many counts were recorded for this clonotype. The J gene is TRBJ2-1, the V gene TRBV5-5; D may be TRBD1 or TRBD2 (5 bases each). Deletions cut 4 bases from V and 0 bases from J, with 11 bases between. The CDR3 spans 15 residues. Germline-derived CDR1 and CDR2 are SGHKS and YYEKEE (reference sequence). DNA of the CDR3: TGTGCCAGCAGCCTTCGTGGGGGCTCCTACAATGAGCAGTTCTTC. Its protein product is CASSLRGGSYNEQFF.

This clonotype was detected a few times. The junction and the germline gene differ at one end; a read error may be behind it. The gene calls are TRBV20-1 and TRBJ2-3, with 8 bases that match TRBD1. The length of the CDR3 is 15 residues. CDR1 is DFQATT and CDR2 is SNEGSKA in the germline V gene (reference sequence). CDR3 sequence: CSARDPGDHWDRRFF. The CDR3, as DNA: TGCAGTGCTAGAGATCCGGGGGACCATTGGGACAGGCGATTTTTT.

This clonotype was seen a handful of times. V is TRBV7-2 and J is TRBJ1-5; 10 positions match TRBD1. The trim removed 1 base at V and 3 bases at J, leaving 3 bases unmatched. In germline, CDR1 is SGHTA, CDR2 FQGNSA. The CDR3 runs to 16 residues. The CDR3 nucleotides are TGTGCCAGCAGCTTAGGAGGGACAGGGGTCAATCAGCCCCAGCATTTT. The encoded protein is CASSLGGTGVNQPQHF.

On this clonotype itself: A junction boundary mismatches the germline segment, possibly from a read error. The gene calls are TRBV29-1 and TRBJ2-3, with 13 positions matching TRBD2. CDR1 and CDR2 from the germline V gene are SQVTM and ANQGSEA. This CDR3 contains 17 residues. The CDR3 region is CSAEDERLAGGVDTQYF. The CDR3 nucleotides are TGCAGCGCTGAAGATGAAAGACTAGCGGGAGGAGTAGATACGCAGTATTTT.

This sequence joins TRBV4-1 and TRBJ2-5; D perhaps matches TRBD1 (6 bases). The tail of the sequence fits TRBJ2-1 better, so the J call may be wrong. The CDR3 covers 15 residues. Germline V CDR1 and CDR2: MGHRA, YSYEKL. CDR3 protein: CASSRGGQLDNEQFF. CDR3 bases: TGCGCCAGCAGCCGAGGCGGACAGTTGGACAATGAGCAGTTCTTC.

This clonotype was seen a handful of times. The chain couples TRBV12-3 or TRBV12-4 to TRBJ2-5; TRBD2 is a possible D gene (7 bases). The J call is in doubt because the DNA end fits TRBJ2-1 better. The CDR3 consists of 15 residues. CDR3 protein: CASTMGGALYNEQFF. CDR3 DNA sequence: TGTGCCAGCACCATGGGGGGGGCCCTATACAATGAGCAGTTCTTC.

The rearrangement joins TRBV7-6 to TRBJ2-1, with 7 bases that match TRBD2. This CDR3 contains 15 residues. V was pared by 5 bases and J by 7 bases, with 11 bases of the junction left unmatched. The germline gives CDR1 SGHVS, CDR2 FNYEAQ. CDR3 sequence (DNA): TGTGCCAGCAGCCCATGGACTAGTGCGGCGAATGAGCAGTTCTTC. It is translated as CASSPWTSAANEQFF.